These 10 T cell receptor beta chains share one sample of origin, sequenced in a study of blood T cell repertoires in COVID-19. TCRdb's table, derived via immunoSEQ multiplex PCR, lists solely in-frame clones and lacks some. The sample has 150,000 to 200,000 clones; around 84% are singletons. Sequenced: PBMCs or T cells enriched from blood (not recorded which). These receptor sequences come from a woman aged 45-65 years who had recovered from COVID-19.

This clone has only a few counts. The chain combines TRBV7-2 with TRBJ1-4; D is possibly TRBD1 (6 bases). Per the germline V gene, CDR1 is SGHTA and CDR2 is FQGNSA. The V and J ends lost 3 bases and 5 bases respectively, with 10 bases between them. The CDR3 is 14 residues long. This CDR3 is CASSFSRGNEKLFF. As DNA, the CDR3 is TGTGCCAGCAGCTTTTCGAGGGGGAATGAAAAACTGTTTTTT.

The sample holds one count of this clone. The gene calls are TRBV9 and TRBJ1-2; the match to TRBD1 covers 7 bases. Germline V CDR1 and CDR2: SGDLS, YYNGEE. The ends lost 0 bases at V and 4 bases at J; junction bases unmatched: 3. The CDR3 has 14 amino acids. The CDR3 protein is CASSVVGGGYGYTF. For the CDR3, the DNA is TGTGCCAGCAGCGTAGTAGGGGGCGGCTATGGCTACACCTTC.

CDR3 bases: TGTGCCAGCAGCTTCGGTCAAGAGACCCAGTACTTC. This sequence encodes CASSFGQETQYF. This sequence joins TRBV7-9 and TRBJ2-5; D unresolved. The CDR3 runs 12 residues. The ends were cut back, 3 bases at V and 2 bases at J, with 4 bases in the middle. CDR1 and CDR2 from the germline V gene are SEHNR and FQNEAQ (reference sequence).

CDR3 residues: CASSSSLAGVETQYF. CDR3 DNA sequence: TGCGCCAGCAGCTCATCACTAGCGGGAGTAGAGACCCAGTACTTC. The chain is built from TRBV5-1 and TRBJ2-5; 11 bases fit TRBD2. Germline V gene sequence: CDR1 SGHRS, CDR2 YFSETQ. The CDR3 totals 15 residues. Unmatched junction bases numbered 5, after V lost 3 bases and J lost 4 bases.

This chain joins TRBV5-1 and TRBJ2-3; 7 bases map to TRBD2. This CDR3 has 16 amino acids. Trimming cost V 0 bases and J 3 bases; bases outside gene matches: 7. Per the germline V gene, CDR1 is SGHRS and CDR2 is YFSETQ. Written as DNA, the CDR3 is TGCGCCAGCAGCTTGGCTAGCGGACACCAGACAGATACGCAGTATTTT. Translating it yields CASSLASGHQTDTQYF. The variable domain in full, with the rest retrieved from reference TRBV5-1 and TRBJ2-3, is KAGVTQTPRYLIKTRGQQVTLSCSPISGHRSVSWYQQTPGQGLQFLFEYFSETQRNKGNFPGRFSGRQFSNSRSEMNVSTLELGDSALYLCASSLASGHQTDTQYFGPGTRLTVL.

The V and J genes are TRBV7-2 and TRBJ2-7; no definite D call. Germline CDR1 and CDR2: SGHTA and FQGNSA. The CDR3 is made up of 15 amino acids. V was pared by 1 base and J by 0 bases, with 10 bases between. The CDR3 spells CASSLGGQYSYEQYF. The DNA for the CDR3 is TGTGCCAGCAGCTTAGGAGGTCAGTACTCCTACGAGCAGTACTTC.

The chain combines TRBV11-3 with TRBJ2-3; D possibly corresponds to TRBD2 (6 bases). Looked up from germline, CDR1 is SGHNT and CDR2 is YENEEA. The CDR3 consists of 15 residues. With 6 bases removed from V and 2 bases from J, the gap between germline ends came to 15 bases. CDR3 bases: TGTGCCAGCAGTTCTGGTGGGGGGTACACAGATACGCAGTATTTT. Protein: CASSSGGGYTDTQYF.

The CDR3 DNA reads as TGCAGTGCTAGTTTCCCCGGCTCCTACGAGCAGTACTTC. Protein product: CSASFPGSYEQYF. J is TRBJ2-7 and V is TRBV20-1, with D hard to call. CDR3 length: 13 residues. Between the trimmed V and J ends, which lost 3 bases and 0 bases, there was a span of 9 bases. CDR1 and CDR2 from the germline V gene are DFQATT and SNEGSKA (reference sequence).

This chain connects TRBV29-1 to TRBJ2-1; 9 nucleotides line up with TRBD1. Trimming at V came to 3 bases and at J to 3 bases, leaving 3 bases not matched to a gene. The length of the CDR3 is 14 residues. Germline V gene lookup returns CDR1 SQVTM and CDR2 ANQGSEA. CDR3 sequence (DNA): TGCAGCGTTGACAGGGACAGGGACTACAATGAGCAGTTCTTC. This encodes CSVDRDRDYNEQFF.

V usage is TRBV12-5 and J usage is TRBJ2-3, with unresolved D. CDR3 length equals 13 residues. The V end lost 4 bases, the J end lost 2 bases, and 7 bases lay between the germline ends. The germline V gene has CDR1 LGHNT and CDR2 FRNRAP. The CDR3 protein is CASGSGFTDTQYF. For the CDR3, the DNA is TGTGCTAGTGGTTCGGGTTTCACAGATACGCAGTATTTT.